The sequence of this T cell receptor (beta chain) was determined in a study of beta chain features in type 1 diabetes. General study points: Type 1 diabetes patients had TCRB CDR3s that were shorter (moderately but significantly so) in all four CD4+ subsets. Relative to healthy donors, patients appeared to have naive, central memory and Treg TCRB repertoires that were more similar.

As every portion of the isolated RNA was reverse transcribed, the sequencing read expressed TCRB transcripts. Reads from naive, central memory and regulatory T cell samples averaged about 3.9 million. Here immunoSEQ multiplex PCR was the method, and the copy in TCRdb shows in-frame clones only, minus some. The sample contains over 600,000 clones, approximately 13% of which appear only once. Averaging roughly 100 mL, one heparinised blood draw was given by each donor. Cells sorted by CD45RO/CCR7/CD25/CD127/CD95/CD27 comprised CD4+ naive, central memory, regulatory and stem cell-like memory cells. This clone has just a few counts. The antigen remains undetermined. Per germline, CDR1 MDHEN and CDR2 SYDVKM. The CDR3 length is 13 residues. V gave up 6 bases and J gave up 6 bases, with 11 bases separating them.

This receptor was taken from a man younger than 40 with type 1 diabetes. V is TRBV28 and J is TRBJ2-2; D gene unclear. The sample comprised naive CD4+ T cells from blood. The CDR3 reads CASSSPSAGELFF. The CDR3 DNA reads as TGTGCCAGCAGCTCCCCCAGTGCCGGGGAGCTGTTTTTT.